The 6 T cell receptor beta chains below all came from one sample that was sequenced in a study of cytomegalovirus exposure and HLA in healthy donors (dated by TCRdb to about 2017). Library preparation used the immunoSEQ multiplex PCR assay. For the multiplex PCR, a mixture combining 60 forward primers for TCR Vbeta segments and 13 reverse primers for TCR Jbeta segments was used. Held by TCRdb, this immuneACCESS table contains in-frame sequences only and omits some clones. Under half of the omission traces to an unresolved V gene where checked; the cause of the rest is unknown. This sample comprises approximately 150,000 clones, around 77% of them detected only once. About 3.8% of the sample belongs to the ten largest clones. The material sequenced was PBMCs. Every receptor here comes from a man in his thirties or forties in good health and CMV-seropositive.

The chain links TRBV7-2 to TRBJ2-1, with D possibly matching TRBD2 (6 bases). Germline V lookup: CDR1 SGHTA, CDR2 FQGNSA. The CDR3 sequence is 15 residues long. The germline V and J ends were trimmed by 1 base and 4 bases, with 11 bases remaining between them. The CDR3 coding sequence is TGTGCCAGCAGCTTAGGGGGGGAGCTATACAATGAGCAGTTCTTC. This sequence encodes CASSLGGELYNEQFF.

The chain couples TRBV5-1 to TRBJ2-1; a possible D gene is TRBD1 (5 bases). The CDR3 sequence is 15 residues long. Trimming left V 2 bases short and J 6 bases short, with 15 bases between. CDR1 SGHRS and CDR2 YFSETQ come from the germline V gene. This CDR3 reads CASSFQGLGSNEQFF. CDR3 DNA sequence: TGCGCCAGCAGCTTTCAGGGATTAGGCTCCAATGAGCAGTTCTTC.

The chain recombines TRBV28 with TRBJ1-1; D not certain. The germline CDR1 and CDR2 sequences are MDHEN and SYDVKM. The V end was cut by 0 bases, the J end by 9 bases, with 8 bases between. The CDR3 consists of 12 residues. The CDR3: CASSLWQVQAFF. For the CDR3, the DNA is TGTGCCAGCAGTTTATGGCAGGTCCAAGCTTTCTTT.

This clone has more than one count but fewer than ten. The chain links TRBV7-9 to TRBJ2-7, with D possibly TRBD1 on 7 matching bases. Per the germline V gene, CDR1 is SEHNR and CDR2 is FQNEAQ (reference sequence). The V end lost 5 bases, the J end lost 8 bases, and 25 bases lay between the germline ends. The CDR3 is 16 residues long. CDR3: CASSHTRGTVSAQQYF. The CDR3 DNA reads TGTGCCAGCAGCCATACCCGGGGGACAGTCTCGGCTCAGCAGTACTTC.

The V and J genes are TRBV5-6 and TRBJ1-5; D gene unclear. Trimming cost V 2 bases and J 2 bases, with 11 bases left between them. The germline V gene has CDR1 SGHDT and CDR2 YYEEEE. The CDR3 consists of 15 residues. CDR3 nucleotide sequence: TGTGCCAGCAGCTTCCGGTTTAGCGGCAATCAGCCCCAGCATTTT. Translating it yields CASSFRFSGNQPQHF.

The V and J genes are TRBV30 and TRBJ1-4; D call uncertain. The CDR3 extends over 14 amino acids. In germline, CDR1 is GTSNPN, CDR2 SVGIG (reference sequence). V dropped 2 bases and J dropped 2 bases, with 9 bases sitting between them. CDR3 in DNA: TGTGCCTGGAGTCCGACAACGACTAATGAAAAACTGTTTTTT. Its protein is CAWSPTTTNEKLFF.